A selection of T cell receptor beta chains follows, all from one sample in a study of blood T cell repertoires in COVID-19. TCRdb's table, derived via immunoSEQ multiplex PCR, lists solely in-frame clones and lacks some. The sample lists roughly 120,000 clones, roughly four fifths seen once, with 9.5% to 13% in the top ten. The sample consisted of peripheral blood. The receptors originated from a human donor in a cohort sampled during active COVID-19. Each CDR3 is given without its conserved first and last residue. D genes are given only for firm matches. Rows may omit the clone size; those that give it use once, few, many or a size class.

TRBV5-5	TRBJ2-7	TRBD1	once	ASSFTQGSHEQY
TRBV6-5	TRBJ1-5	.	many	ASSTGYSNQPQH
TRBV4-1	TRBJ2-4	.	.	ASSQGLGVPNIQY
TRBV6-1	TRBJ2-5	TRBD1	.	ASSGFSGQLQETQY
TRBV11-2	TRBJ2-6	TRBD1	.	ASSSWTGRGANVLT
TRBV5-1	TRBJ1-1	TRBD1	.	ATGTGATEAF
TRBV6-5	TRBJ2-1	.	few	ASSPTRRNPYEQF
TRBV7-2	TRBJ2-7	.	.	ASSLYGATYEQY
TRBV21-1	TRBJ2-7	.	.	ASSPIVYEQY
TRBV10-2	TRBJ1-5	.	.	ASSGQGDNQPQH
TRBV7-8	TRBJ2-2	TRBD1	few	ASSAGQGSYGELF
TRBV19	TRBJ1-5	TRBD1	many	ASSGGQGTGNQPQH
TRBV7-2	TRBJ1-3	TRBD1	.	ASSLTGGFIYSGNTIY
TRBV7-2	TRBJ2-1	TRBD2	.	ASSSLAGGPNEQF
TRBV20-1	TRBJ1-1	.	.	SASSDLNTEAF
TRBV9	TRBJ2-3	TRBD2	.	ASSADAWTSGGADTQY
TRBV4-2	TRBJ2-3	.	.	ASSQDYADVSTDTQY
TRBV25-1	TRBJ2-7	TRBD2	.	ASSPGTSGDYEQY
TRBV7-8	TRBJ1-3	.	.	ASSLLLKGQGNKGSGNTIY
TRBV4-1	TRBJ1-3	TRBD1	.	ASSQPGTGLYGNTIY
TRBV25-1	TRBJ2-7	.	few	ASSEPQGRRDYEQY
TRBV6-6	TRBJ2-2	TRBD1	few	ASSSGQGWTGELF
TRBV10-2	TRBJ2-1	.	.	ASSENNNEQF
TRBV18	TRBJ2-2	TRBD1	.	ASSPSREGAGRELF
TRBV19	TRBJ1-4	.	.	ASSTQGGSNEKLF
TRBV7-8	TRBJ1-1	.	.	ASSLGGPWTEAF
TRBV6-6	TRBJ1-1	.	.	ASSDYYDTEAF
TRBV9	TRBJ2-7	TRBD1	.	ASSVTGSSYEQY
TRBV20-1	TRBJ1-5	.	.	SASRGTQPQH
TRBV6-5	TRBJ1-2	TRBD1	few	ASSYQSQGDGYT
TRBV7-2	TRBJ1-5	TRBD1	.	ASSYNGQGINQPQH
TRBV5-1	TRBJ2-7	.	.	ASRGGGGSYEQY
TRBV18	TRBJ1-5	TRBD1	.	ASSPGTGYQPQH
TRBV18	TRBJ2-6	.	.	ASSPGGGAGANVLT
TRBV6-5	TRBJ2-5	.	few	ASSYDRTGTQY
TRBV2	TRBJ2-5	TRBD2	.	ASSVPPPSGDLIQETQY
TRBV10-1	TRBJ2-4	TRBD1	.	ASSGDRGAKNIQY
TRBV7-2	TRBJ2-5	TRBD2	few	ASSKWPSGGPETQY
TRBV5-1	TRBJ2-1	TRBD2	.	ASSLTASGSSYNEQF
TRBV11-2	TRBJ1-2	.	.	ASSLMRDSGGYT
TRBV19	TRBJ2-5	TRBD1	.	ASSIGTGRRETQY
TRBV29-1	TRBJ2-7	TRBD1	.	SVAWTGTGEQY
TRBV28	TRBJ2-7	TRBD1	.	ASAAGTVYEQY